Below, 9 T cell receptor beta chains from the same sample are listed, as sequenced in a study of low-dose radiotherapy and immunotherapy resistance in tumors. Described time point: before trial treatment. Primers used for first-strand cDNA, a TRAV- and TRBV-specific set, covered both alpha and beta chains. A constant-region primer paired with the V-primer adapter amplified TCRs over around 18 PCR cycles. TCRdb re-called the reads with MiXCR, one entry per CDR3 protein. This sample carries under 90,000 distinct CDR3 sequences, around 30% of them seen once, and the ten largest clones take around 10%. The sequenced sample was PBMCs, obtained before treatment. These receptors came from a female donor with ovarian cancer.

Regarding this clonotype: A far bigger clonotype differs at one base, so this is likely a read error. The rearrangement uses TRBV5-1 and TRBJ2-3; D remains ambiguous. The J call may be wrong; the DNA end is better matched by TRBJ2-7. CDR1 is SGHRS, CDR2 YFSETQ, per germline. This CDR3 is 14 amino acids long. The CDR3 DNA reads TGCGCCAGCAGCTTGTGGGATGGATCCTACGTGCAGTACTTC. Translating gives CASSLWDGSYVQYF.

The sample holds many counts of this clonotype. V usage is TRBV6-6 and J usage is TRBJ2-3; 9 nucleotides match TRBD2. This CDR3 is 19 amino acids long. The germline gives CDR1 MNHNY, CDR2 SVGAGI (reference sequence). V was clipped by 5 bases and J by 2 bases; unmatched bases: 17. CDR3 sequence (DNA): TGTGCCAGCAGTGGCCTACAGATGGGACTAGCCACCTCCACAGATACGCAGTATTTT. Amino acids: CASSGLQMGLATSTDTQYF.

This clonotype was seen only once. Given a far larger clone just one base away, this is likely a sequencing read error. The chain is built from TRBV7-9 and TRBJ2-4, with 9 bases fitting TRBD2. The CDR3 covers 17 residues. V lost 0 bases to trimming and J lost 2 bases; unmatched junction nucleotides: 5. Germline lookup yields CDR1 SEHNR and CDR2 FQNEAQ (reference sequence). The CDR3 protein is CASSLAASGTTKNIQYF. Here the CDR3 DNA reads TGTGCCAGCAGCTTAGCGGCTAGCGGGACAACCAAAAACATTCAGTACTTC.

This clonotype was picked up many times. The V gene is TRBV20-1, the J gene TRBJ1-5; perhaps TRBD1 as D (5 bases). Looked up from germline, CDR1 is DFQATT and CDR2 is SNEGSKA (reference sequence). V dropped 2 bases and J dropped 2 bases, with 16 bases sitting between them. This CDR3 comprises 16 residues. CDR3 protein: CSARLGWDGRNQPQHF. The CDR3 coding sequence is TGCAGTGCTAGATTAGGCTGGGACGGTCGCAATCAGCCCCAGCATTTT.

This chain uses TRBV7-8 with TRBJ2-3; D is unresolved. CDR1 and CDR2 from the germline V gene are SGHVS and FQNEAQ. The CDR3 has 15 residues. The germline V and J ends were trimmed by 3 bases and 0 bases, with 10 bases remaining between them. The chain's CDR3 is CASSFSAASTDTQYF. CDR3 coding DNA: TGTGCCAGCAGCTTTTCGGCAGCTAGCACAGATACGCAGTATTTT.

This clonotype was seen many times. This chain links TRBV5-8 with TRBJ1-2; a weak D match, TRBD1 (6 bases). The CDR3 is made up of 13 amino acids. Trimming pared 0 bases from V and 3 bases from J, leaving 6 bases between. Germline V lookup: CDR1 SGHTS, CDR2 YDEGEE. The CDR3 sequence: CASSLDRDYGYTF. The CDR3 DNA reads as TGTGCCAGCAGCTTGGACAGGGACTATGGCTACACCTTC.

The sample holds many counts of this clonotype. The chain uses TRBV5-1 and TRBJ1-1; 7 bases fit TRBD1. Germline V gene data show CDR1 as SGHRS and CDR2 as YFSETQ. V gave up 3 bases and J gave up 0 bases; unmatched junction bases: 2. This CDR3 is 14 amino acids long. The CDR3 region is CASSSGQMNTEAFF. The CDR3 DNA reads as TGCGCCAGCAGCTCGGGACAGATGAACACTGAAGCTTTCTTT.

This chain links TRBV27 with TRBJ2-1; D is unclear. Germline CDR1 MNHEY, CDR2 SMNVEV (reference sequence). Trimming removed 4 bases from V and 0 bases from J, with 13 bases in between. The CDR3 is made up of 16 amino acids. The CDR3 sequence is CASSWLRTDSYNEQFF. Here the CDR3 DNA reads TGTGCCAGCAGTTGGCTCCGAACCGACTCCTACAATGAGCAGTTCTTC.

On this clonotype itself: Possible read error: a much larger clone is one base away. This chain links TRBV5-5 with TRBJ2-3; 11 nucleotides agree with TRBD1. Unmatched junction bases numbered 8, after V lost 7 bases and J lost 4 bases. The CDR3 sequence is 15 residues long. CDR1 is SGHKS, CDR2 YYEKEE, per germline (reference sequence). CDR3 nucleotides: TGTGCCAGCTCTTCTGGACAGGGGGCTCCAGATACGCAGTATTTT. This gives the protein CASSSGQGAPDTQYF.